Below, 25 T cell receptor beta chains from the same sample are listed, as sequenced in a study of shared clonotypes between healthy human individuals. Some clones are missing from TCRdb's copy, which holds only in-frame ones; the method was immunoSEQ multiplex PCR. Among just under 350,000 clones listed, around four fifths were seen once. Sequenced sample: memory CD4+ T cells sorted from blood. Subset indicated: CD45RA-negative fraction. These receptors all stem from a man aged 30 to 45 in good health.

V gene TRBV27 combines with J gene TRBJ2-7; D ambiguous. From germline, CDR1 is MNHEY and CDR2 SMNVEV (reference sequence). The CDR3 runs 13 residues. V lost 5 bases and J 5 bases, leaving 13 bases between the germline ends. CDR3 nucleotides: TGTGCCAGCAGTGCAGAAGGAAGGGACGAGCAGTACTTC. Translating it yields CASSAEGRDEQYF.

The rearrangement links TRBV2 to TRBJ2-2, with TRBD1 as a possible D gene (6 bases). Trimming left V 5 bases short and J 5 bases short, with 9 bases between. This CDR3 region has 13 residues. Germline V CDR1 and CDR2: SNHLY, FYNNEI. The CDR3 coding sequence is TGTGCCAGCAGTCCGCAGGGGACCGGGGAGCTGTTTTTT. Translated, it gives CASSPQGTGELFF.

Worth noting for this clone: Being one base from a much bigger clone, this may be a read error. In DNA, the CDR3 is TGTGCCAGCAGTGACGGGACAGGGGGCGCAGATACGCAGTATTTT. Protein sequence: CASSDGTGGADTQYF. The J gene is TRBJ2-3, the V gene TRBV6-4, with TRBD1 matching 12 bases. V gave up 2 bases and J gave up 4 bases; unmatched junction bases: 1. Germline V gene lookup returns CDR1 MRHNA and CDR2 SNTAGT. The CDR3 runs 15 residues.

The V gene is TRBV2, the J gene TRBJ2-3, with unresolved D. The CDR3 extends over 14 amino acids. Trimming stripped 6 bases from V and 0 bases from J, with 10 bases between. Per the germline V gene, CDR1 is SNHLY and CDR2 is FYNNEI. This CDR3 is CASSGQSSTDTQYF. As DNA, the CDR3 is TGTGCCAGCAGCGGGCAGTCTAGCACAGATACGCAGTATTTT.

Comments on this clone: One end of the junction is discordant with germline, which a read error may explain. This CDR3 is also generated by other DNA sequences in the sample. V usage is TRBV18 and J usage is TRBJ2-6, with 8 bases fitting TRBD2. This CDR3 has 19 amino acids. Germline V gene sequence: CDR1 KGHSH, CDR2 LQKENI. The CDR3 DNA sequence: TGTGCCAGCTCACCACGGCAGTTAGCGGGGCGCTCTGGAGCCAACGTCCTGACTTTC. Protein: CASSPRQLAGRSGANVLTF.

The V call is TRBV15, the J call TRBJ2-7; maybe TRBD2 (6 bases). This CDR3 has 17 amino acids. Germline loops: CDR1 LNHNV, CDR2 YYDKDF (reference sequence). The V end lost 3 bases, the J end lost 3 bases, and 21 bases lay between the germline ends. The CDR3 DNA follows: TGTGCCACCAGCAGCAATAGAGGGACTGCCCGTATCTACGAGCAGTACTTC. Residues: CATSSNRGTARIYEQYF.

The rearrangement joins TRBV10-2 to TRBJ2-7, with D unclear. Germline-derived CDR1 and CDR2 are WSHSY and SAAADI. Trimming cost V 4 bases and J 0 bases, with 7 bases left between them. The CDR3 runs to 13 residues. The CDR3 sequence: CASSGLISYEQYF. The CDR3 bases are TGCGCCAGCAGTGGGCTGATCTCCTACGAGCAGTACTTC.

J is TRBJ2-3 and V is TRBV4-3; 9 bases are a match to TRBD1. CDR1 and CDR2 (germline): LGHNA, YSLEER. With 4 bases clipped from V and 5 bases from J, the junction kept 7 bases outside the gene matches. CDR3 size: 15 residues. The CDR3 here is CASSPYRGRGDTQYF. The CDR3 DNA reads as TGCGCCAGCAGCCCCTACAGGGGGCGAGGAGATACGCAGTATTTT.

This rearrangement joins TRBV7-8 to TRBJ2-5, with 11 bases aligning to TRBD1. With V trimmed by 1 base and J by 7 bases, 5 bases remained unmatched. The CDR3 spans 15 residues. Germline V gives CDR1 SGHVS, CDR2 FQNEAQ. CDR3 in amino acids: CASSLGTGGHRTQYF. The CDR3 nucleotides read TGTGCCAGCAGCTTAGGGACAGGGGGCCATAGGACCCAGTACTTC. The entire variable domain, with the rest obtained from reference TRBV7-8 and TRBJ2-5, is as follows: GAGVSQSPRYKVAKRGQDVALRCDPISGHVSLFWYQQALGQGPEFLTYFQNEAQLDKSGLPSDRFFAERPEGSVSTLKIQRTQQEDSAVYLCASSLGTGGHRTQYFGPGTRLLVL.

The sample holds a few counts of this clone. V is TRBV9 and J is TRBJ2-7; D is tentatively TRBD1 or TRBD2 (5 bases each). This CDR3 spans 15 amino acids. Germline V CDR1 and CDR2: SGDLS, YYNGEE. V lost 0 bases to trimming and J lost 7 bases, with 17 bases between them. CDR3 in amino acids: CASSVGTLGAREQYF. In DNA form, the CDR3 reads TGTGCCAGCAGCGTAGGAACCCTCGGGGCGCGGGAGCAGTACTTC.

This chain uses TRBV7-9 with TRBJ2-3; the D gene is possibly TRBD1 (6 bases). The CDR3 loop spans 14 amino acids. V lost 3 bases, J lost 1 base, and 8 bases lay in between. Germline CDR1 is SEHNR and CDR2 is FQNEAQ (reference sequence). The CDR3 DNA reads as TGTGCCAGCAGCTTGGCAGGGGGCACAGATACGCAGTATTTT. The encoded protein is CASSLAGGTDTQYF.

The sample holds a few counts of this clone. The rearrangement links TRBV10-3 to TRBJ2-1; no reliable D call. CDR3 length equals 13 residues. The germline CDR1 and CDR2 sequences are ENHRY and SYGVKD. Deletions cut 3 bases from V and 8 bases from J, with 11 bases between. The CDR3 coding sequence is TGTGCCATCAGTGATCGGGTTAAGGATGAGCAGTTCTTC. Translating it yields CAISDRVKDEQFF.

The gene calls are TRBV28 and TRBJ2-7, with TRBD2 matching 14 bases. The CDR3 runs to 17 residues. With 5 bases clipped from V and 2 bases from J, the junction kept 8 bases outside the gene matches. Germline V gives CDR1 MDHEN, CDR2 SYDVKM. CDR3 bases: TGTGCCAGCAGTCCGGGACTAGCGGGGGCCACGACCTACGAGCAGTACTTC. Protein product: CASSPGLAGATTYEQYF. Using reference TRBV28 and TRBJ2-7 for the parts outside the CDR3, the full variable domain is DVKVTQSSRYLVKRTGEKVFLECVQDMDHENMFWYRQDPGLGLRLIYFSYDVKMKEKGDIPEGYSVSREKKERFSLILESASTNQTSMYLCASSPGLAGATTYEQYFGPGTRLTVT.

The V gene is TRBV6-1, the J gene TRBJ1-2; perhaps TRBD1 as D (6 bases). V lost 4 bases and J 8 bases, leaving 11 bases between the germline ends. The length of the CDR3 is 12 residues. The germline V gene encodes CDR1 MNHNS and CDR2 SASEGT. Here the CDR3 reads CASSAGQIGYTF. CDR3 DNA: TGTGCCAGCAGTGCTGGACAGATCGGCTACACCTTC.

On this clone itself: Given a far larger clone just one base away, this is likely a sequencing read error. Other nucleotide sequences from this sample produce the same CDR3. The chain uses TRBV5-1 and TRBJ1-5; D is ambiguous. Germline V gives CDR1 SGHRS, CDR2 YFSETQ. The CDR3 length is 14 residues. The germline V and J ends were trimmed by 0 bases and 0 bases, with 4 bases remaining between them. The CDR3 DNA reads as TGCGCCAGCAGCTTGGGAGTTAGCAATCAGCCCCAGCATTTT. Residues: CASSLGVSNQPQHF.

The rearrangement uses TRBV19 and TRBJ1-4; TRBD1 agrees at 9 bases. V lost 6 bases to trimming and J lost 7 bases; unmatched junction nucleotides: 9. Germline V CDR1 and CDR2: LNHDA, SQIVND (reference sequence). The CDR3 is made up of 15 amino acids. The CDR3 nucleotides read TGTGCCAGTAGCCTACCGGGACAGGGTTTTGAAAAACTGTTTTTT. Translated: CASSLPGQGFEKLFF.

For this clone: This may be a read error: a much more frequent sequence differs by one nucleotide. CDR3 residues: CASSLATDTQYF. CDR3 DNA: TGTGCCAGCAGCTTGGCCACAGATACGCAGTATTTT. This chain links TRBV5-6 with TRBJ2-3; D is uncertain. The germline gives CDR1 SGHDT, CDR2 YYEEEE. This CDR3 has 12 residues. V was pared by 0 bases and J by 2 bases, with 1 base between.

The chain couples TRBV10-2 to TRBJ1-4, with 7 nucleotides matching TRBD1. CDR1 and CDR2 from the germline V gene are WSHSY and SAAADI. The CDR3 totals 11 residues. The ends lost 8 bases at V and 7 bases at J; junction bases unmatched: 1. CDR3 amino acids: CASGQAEKLFF. CDR3 nucleotides: TGCGCCAGCGGACAGGCTGAAAAACTGTTTTTT.

The V and J genes are TRBV5-1 and TRBJ1-2, with TRBD1 identical over 7 bases. Germline-derived CDR1 and CDR2 are SGHRS and YFSETQ. This CDR3 spans 17 amino acids. With 4 bases clipped from V and 5 bases from J, the junction kept 17 bases outside the gene matches. The CDR3 bases are TGCGCCAGCAGCCTGACCGGGACAGCCACTTCGCATTATGGCTACACCTTC. Protein sequence: CASSLTGTATSHYGYTF.

V and J are TRBV7-8 and TRBJ2-7; 9 bases fit TRBD1. Looked up from germline, CDR1 is SGHVS and CDR2 is FQNEAQ. The V segment lost 7 bases and the J segment 4 bases; nucleotides outside the gene matches: 8. CDR3 size: 14 residues. The CDR3 nucleotides read TGTGCCAGCACTTGGGACAGGGCCAATTACGAGCAGTACTTC. Its translation: CASTWDRANYEQYF.

V gene TRBV11-3 combines with J gene TRBJ1-1; D gene unclear. The CDR3 is 14 amino acids. Trimming took 1 base from V and 1 from J, leaving 7 bases between them. Germline loops: CDR1 SGHNT, CDR2 YENEEA. The DNA for the CDR3 is TGTGCCAGCAGCTTAGTCGGGCCGAACACTGAAGCTTTCTTT. Its protein is CASSLVGPNTEAFF.

This clone showed up just a few times. The rearrangement joins TRBV29-1 to TRBJ2-7; possibly TRBD1 for D (6 bases). CDR3 length equals 14 residues. CDR1 SQVTM and CDR2 ANQGSEA come from the germline V gene. The V end was cut by 1 base, the J end by 3 bases, with 13 bases between. The chain's CDR3 is CSVEGQGSGYEQYF. Written as DNA, the CDR3 is TGCAGCGTTGAAGGGCAGGGGAGCGGCTACGAGCAGTACTTC.

This clone appeared many times. This chain uses TRBV28 with TRBJ1-3; D is uncertain. The ends were cut back, 3 bases at V and 2 bases at J, with 11 bases in the middle. The CDR3 contains 15 residues. From germline, CDR1 is MDHEN and CDR2 SYDVKM. The CDR3 DNA reads as TGTGCCAGCAGTTTGGACCGGGGTACTGGAAACACCATATATTTT. It encodes CASSLDRGTGNTIYF. The full variable domain, in which reference TRBV28 and TRBJ1-3 provide the parts outside the CDR3, is DVKVTQSSRYLVKRTGEKVFLECVQDMDHENMFWYRQDPGLGLRLIYFSYDVKMKEKGDIPEGYSVSREKKERFSLILESASTNQTSMYLCASSLDRGTGNTIYFGEGSWLTVV.

The chain couples TRBV18 to TRBJ2-1, with D perhaps matching TRBD2 (5 bases). The V end was cut by 0 bases, the J end by 6 bases, with 12 bases between. CDR1 is KGHSH and CDR2 is LQKENI in the germline V gene. The CDR3 is made up of 15 amino acids. The CDR3 reads CASSPPSLGGNEQFF. The CDR3 DNA reads as TGTGCCAGCTCACCACCGTCACTAGGTGGCAATGAGCAGTTCTTC.

This chain joins TRBV5-4 and TRBJ2-1, with 11 bases identical to TRBD2. Trimming at V came to 6 bases and at J to 1 base, leaving 12 bases not matched to a gene. Germline V CDR1 and CDR2: SGHNT, YYREEE (reference sequence). CDR3 length: 18 residues. The DNA of the CDR3 is TGTGCCAGCACTGTAACCTTTGTAGCGGGAGGGTCCTACAATGAGCAGTTCTTC. Translated: CASTVTFVAGGSYNEQFF.